This T cell receptor beta chain was identified during a study of lung T cells in sarcoidosis with Löfgren's syndrome. Study-level background: Löfgren's syndrome patients were the main repertoire analysis focus.

This clonotype was detected ten times or more. The antigen remains unidentified. TCRdb re-analysed the reads in MiXCR, keeping a single row per CDR3 protein. The sample shows fewer than 25,000 distinct CDR3 sequences, 21% of them seen only once. Points from the study as a whole: Paired TRAV12-1/TRBV2 TCRs showed CDR3 homology and preferential pairing.

Trimming shortened V by 3 bases and J by 3 bases, and 6 bases separated the two germline ends. This CDR3 contains 13 residues. CDR1 is DFQATT, CDR2 SNEGSKA, per germline (reference sequence). The TCR sequence derives from a human donor with sarcoidosis (Löfgren's syndrome or another form), or a control subject (not recorded which). This chain links TRBV20-1 with TRBJ2-6; D unresolved. The material sequenced was CD4+ T cells from bronchoalveolar lavage. The CDR3 DNA reads TGCAGTGCTAGCTTAGGTGGGGCCAACGTCCTGACTTTC. As protein: CSASLGGANVLTF.